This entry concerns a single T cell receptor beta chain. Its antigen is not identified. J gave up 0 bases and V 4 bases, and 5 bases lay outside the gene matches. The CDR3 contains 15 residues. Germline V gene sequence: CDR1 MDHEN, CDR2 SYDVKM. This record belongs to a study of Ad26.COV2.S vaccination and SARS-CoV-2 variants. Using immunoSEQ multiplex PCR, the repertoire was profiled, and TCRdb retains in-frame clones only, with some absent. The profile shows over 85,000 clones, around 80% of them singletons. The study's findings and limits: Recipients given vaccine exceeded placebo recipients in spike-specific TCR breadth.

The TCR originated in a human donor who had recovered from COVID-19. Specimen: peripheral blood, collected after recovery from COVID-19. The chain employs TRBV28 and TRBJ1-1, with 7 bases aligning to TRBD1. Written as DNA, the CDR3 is TGTGCCAGCAGTTCCGGGACAGTCATGAACACTGAAGCTTTCTTT. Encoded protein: CASSSGTVMNTEAFF. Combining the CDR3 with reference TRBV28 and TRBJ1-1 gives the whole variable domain DVKVTQSSRYLVKRTGEKVFLECVQDMDHENMFWYRQDPGLGLRLIYFSYDVKMKEKGDIPEGYSVSREKKERFSLILESASTNQTSMYLCASSSGTVMNTEAFFGQGTRLTVV.